This TCR beta chain was recovered during a study of shared clonotypes between healthy human individuals. Naive-designated CD8 cells lacked CD45RO, were positively enriched for CCR7, and omitted terminally differentiated effector memory CD45RA+ cells. Healthy adults negative for HIV, lacking recent acute infections or vaccinations, served as donors. To note about this clone: Germline and junction disagree at one end, which may indicate a read error.

Template for every sorted-subset replicate PCR totaled about 200 ng DNA, tens of thousands of T cell genomes. The repertoire was sequenced with immunoSEQ multiplex PCR; TCRdb's copy has only in-frame clones and lacks some. The data contain under 850,000 clones, 92% of them singletons. CDR3 length equals 14 residues. The V gene's germline CDR1 is SSHAT and CDR2 FNYEAQ (reference sequence). Sequenced: naive CD8+ T cells sorted from blood. The TCR comes from a man aged 30 to 39 in good health. The genes are TRBV7-7 and TRBJ2-5; D gene uncertain. CDR3 nucleotides: TGTGCTAGCAGCTTAGGTCTGTCCCAAGAGACCCAGTACTTC. This sequence encodes CASSLGLSQETQYF.